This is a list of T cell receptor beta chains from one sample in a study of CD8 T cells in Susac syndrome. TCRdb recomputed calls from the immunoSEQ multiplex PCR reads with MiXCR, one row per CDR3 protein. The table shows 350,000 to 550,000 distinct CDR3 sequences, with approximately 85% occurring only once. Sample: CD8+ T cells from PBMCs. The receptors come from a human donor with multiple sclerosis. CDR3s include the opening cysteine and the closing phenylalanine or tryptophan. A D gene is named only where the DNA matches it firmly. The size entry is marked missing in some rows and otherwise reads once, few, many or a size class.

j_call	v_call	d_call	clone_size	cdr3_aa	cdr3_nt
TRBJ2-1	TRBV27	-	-	CASSLGGGRSEQFF	TGTGCCAGCAGTTTGGGTGGGGGGAGGAGTGAGCAGTTCTTC
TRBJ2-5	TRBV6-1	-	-	CASPTGLETQYF	TGTGCCAGCCCCACAGGGCTGGAGACCCAGTACTTC
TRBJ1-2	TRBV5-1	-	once	CASSLDGDTALTLGYTF	TGCGCCAGCAGCTTGGATGGGGACACCGCCCTGACACTTGGCTACACCTTC
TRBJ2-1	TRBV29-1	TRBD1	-	CSVEGGTGRYNEQFF	TGCAGCGTTGAGGGGGGGACAGGGCGGTACAATGAGCAGTTCTTC
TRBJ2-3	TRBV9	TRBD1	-	CASSHPGTGGPDTQYF	TGTGCCAGCAGTCATCCCGGGACAGGGGGGCCAGATACGCAGTATTTT
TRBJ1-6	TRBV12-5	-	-	CASGLDSRPLHF	TGTGCTAGTGGTTTGGATAGCCGGCCCCTCCACTTT
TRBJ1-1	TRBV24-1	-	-	CATSDTENTEAFF	TGTGCCACCAGTGACACGGAGAACACTGAAGCTTTCTTT
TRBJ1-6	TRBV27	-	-	CASSLTGRGGSPLHF	TGTGCCAGCAGTTTGACGGGCAGGGGTGGTTCACCCCTCCACTTT
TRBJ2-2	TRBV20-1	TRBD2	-	CSARGLLAEYGELFF	TGCAGTGCTAGGGGTCTACTAGCGGAGTACGGGGAGCTGTTTTTT
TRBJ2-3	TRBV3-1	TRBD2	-	CASSQTSDALPDTQYF	TGTGCCAGCAGCCAGACTAGCGACGCCCTCCCAGATACGCAGTATTTT
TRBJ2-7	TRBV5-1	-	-	CASSLGPGIAYEQYF	TGCGCCAGCAGCTTGGGCCCAGGGATTGCCTACGAGCAGTACTTC
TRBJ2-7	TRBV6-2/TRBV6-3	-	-	CASTNPRGRGAYEQYF	TGTGCCAGCACCAACCCACGGGGTAGGGGAGCCTACGAGCAGTACTTC
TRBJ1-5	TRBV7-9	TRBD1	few	CASSLRDRGHQPQHF	TGTGCCAGCAGCTTAAGGGACAGGGGGCATCAGCCCCAGCATTTT
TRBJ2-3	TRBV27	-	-	CASSLPGALGTDTQYF	TGTGCCAGCAGTTTACCCGGGGCTTTAGGAACAGATACGCAGTATTTT
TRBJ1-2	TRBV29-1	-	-	CSVEGDGTNYGYTF	TGCAGCGTTGAGGGGGACGGAACTAACTATGGCTACACCTTC
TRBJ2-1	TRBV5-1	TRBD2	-	CASSFPSSGGAYNEQFF	TGCGCCAGCAGCTTTCCTTCTAGCGGGGGGGCCTACAATGAGCAGTTCTTC
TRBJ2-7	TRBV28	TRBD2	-	CASRILAESSYEQYF	TGTGCCAGCAGAATACTAGCGGAAAGCTCCTACGAGCAGTACTTC
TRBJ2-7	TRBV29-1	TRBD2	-	CSVDERESSEQYF	TGCAGCGTTGATGAGCGGGAGTCGTCCGAGCAGTACTTC
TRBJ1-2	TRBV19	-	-	CASSIGQSYGYTF	TGTGCCAGTAGTATAGGACAGTCCTATGGCTACACCTTC
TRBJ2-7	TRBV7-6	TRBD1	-	CASSQITGTGGVEQYF	TGTGCCAGCAGCCAAATAACAGGGACAGGGGGTGTCGAGCAGTACTTC
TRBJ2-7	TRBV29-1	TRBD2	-	CSVLSSGRKGTYEQYF	TGCAGCGTTCTTTCTAGCGGGAGGAAGGGGACCTACGAGCAGTACTTC
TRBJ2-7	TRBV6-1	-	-	CASSEGQIAYEQYF	TGTGCCAGCAGTGAAGGGCAGATAGCCTACGAGCAGTACTTC
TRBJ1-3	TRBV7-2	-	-	CASSLHWALSGNTIYF	TGTGCCAGCAGCTTACATTGGGCACTCTCTGGAAACACCATATATTTT
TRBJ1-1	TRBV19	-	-	CASSIGNMNTEAFF	TGTGCCAGTAGTATAGGGAACATGAACACTGAAGCTTTCTTT
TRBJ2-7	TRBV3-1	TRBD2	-	CASSDRSSGTYEQYF	TGTGCCAGCAGCGATCGGTCTAGCGGTACCTACGAGCAGTACTTC
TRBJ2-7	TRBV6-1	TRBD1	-	CASSARQGDLEQYF	TGTGCCAGCAGTGCCCGACAGGGCGATCTCGAGCAGTACTTC
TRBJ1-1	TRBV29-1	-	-	CSVERNGVFF	TGCAGCGTTGAAAGGAATGGAGTTTTCTTT
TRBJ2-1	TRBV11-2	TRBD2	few	CASSSGLAGPYNEQFF	TGTGCCAGCAGCTCCGGACTAGCGGGCCCCTACAATGAGCAGTTCTTC
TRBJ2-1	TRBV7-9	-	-	CASSLDSGGNEQFF	TGTGCCAGCAGCTTGGACAGTGGAGGAAATGAGCAGTTCTTC
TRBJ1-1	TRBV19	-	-	CASSIVNTEAFF	TGTGCCAGTAGTATTGTGAACACTGAAGCTTTCTTT
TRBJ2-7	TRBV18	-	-	CASSPPDTYEQYF	TGTGCCAGCTCACCACCCGACACCTACGAGCAGTACTTC
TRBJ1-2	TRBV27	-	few	CASSLSASYGYTF	TGTGCCAGCAGTTTATCTGCTAGCTATGGCTACACCTTC
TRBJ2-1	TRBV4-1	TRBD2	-	CASSQPTSGGNNEQFF	TGCGCCAGCAGCCAGCCCACTAGCGGGGGAAACAATGAGCAGTTCTTC
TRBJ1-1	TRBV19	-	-	CASSIVGGENTEAFF	TGTGCCAGTAGTATAGTTGGCGGAGAGAACACTGAAGCTTTCTTT
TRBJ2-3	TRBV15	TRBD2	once	CATSRIDSGVYTQYF	TGTGCCACCAGCAGGATAGATAGCGGGGTTTATACGCAGTATTTT
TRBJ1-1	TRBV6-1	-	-	CASSEAWTAMNTEAFF	TGTGCCAGCAGTGAAGCATGGACAGCTATGAACACTGAAGCTTTCTTT
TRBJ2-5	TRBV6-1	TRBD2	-	CASSDRTSEAAGAQYF	TGTGCCAGCAGCGACCGGACTAGCGAAGCGGCGGGGGCCCAGTACTTC
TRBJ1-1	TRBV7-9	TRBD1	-	CASSSRDRGNTEAFF	TGTGCCAGCAGCTCCCGGGACAGGGGTAACACTGAAGCTTTCTTT
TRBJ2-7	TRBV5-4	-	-	CASSLNSGEQYF	TGTGCCAGCAGCTTGAACAGTGGGGAGCAGTACTTC
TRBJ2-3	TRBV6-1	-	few	CASSHLTSTDTQYF	TGTGCCAGCAGCCACCTTACTAGCACAGATACGCAGTATTTT
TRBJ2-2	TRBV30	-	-	CAWSVWEYTGELFF	TGTGCCTGGAGCGTTTGGGAATACACCGGGGAGCTGTTTTTT
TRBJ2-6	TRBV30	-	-	CAWMRDSGANVLTF	TGTGCCTGGATGAGGGACTCTGGGGCCAACGTCCTGACTTTC
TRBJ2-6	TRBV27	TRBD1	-	CASSSSGQGKFSGANVLTF	TGTGCCAGCAGTTCCTCCGGACAGGGAAAATTCTCTGGGGCCAACGTCCTGACTTTC
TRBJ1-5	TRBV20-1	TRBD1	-	CSAPQGVGINQPQHF	TGCAGTGCTCCTCAGGGGGTGGGGATCAATCAGCCCCAGCATTTT
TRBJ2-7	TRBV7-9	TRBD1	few	CASGQGESYEQYF	TGTGCCAGCGGACAGGGCGAGTCCTACGAGCAGTACTTC
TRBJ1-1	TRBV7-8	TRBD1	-	CASSFGQGTTEAFF	TGTGCCAGCAGCTTCGGACAGGGGACGACTGAAGCTTTCTTT
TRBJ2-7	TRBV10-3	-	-	CAISESGASEYEQYF	TGTGCCATCAGTGAGTCGGGGGCAAGCGAATACGAGCAGTACTTC
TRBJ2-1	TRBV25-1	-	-	CASSEFRSNNEQFF	TGTGCCAGCAGTGAGTTTCGCAGTAACAATGAGCAGTTCTTC
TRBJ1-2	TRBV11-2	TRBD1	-	CASSDGTEEGFNYGYTF	TGTGCCAGCAGCGACGGGACAGAAGAAGGATTTAACTATGGCTACACCTTC
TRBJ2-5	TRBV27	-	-	CASRVDSQETQYF	TGTGCCAGCAGGGTAGACAGCCAAGAGACCCAGTACTTC
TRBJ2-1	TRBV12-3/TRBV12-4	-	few	CASSFRSLAPSNEQFF	TGTGCCAGCAGTTTTCGTTCGCTCGCCCCGAGCAATGAGCAGTTCTTC